The present T cell receptor (beta chain) was sequenced within a study of control samples from healthy donors and cancer patients. The trim removed 6 bases at V and 5 bases at J, leaving 9 bases unmatched. CDR3 length: 15 amino acids. Looked up from germline, CDR1 is SNHLY and CDR2 is FYNNEI. Produced via immunoSEQ multiplex PCR; TCRdb's table is partial and in-frame only. The sample consists of some 57,000 clones, 95% of them appearing once. The chain joins TRBV2 to TRBJ2-7, with 11 bases lining up with TRBD2. The TCR comes from a young man in good health. The sample taken for sequencing was blood. The CDR3 protein is CASSPEASGRNEQYF. The CDR3 bases are TGTGCCAGCAGCCCTGAGGCTAGCGGGAGGAACGAGCAGTACTTC.